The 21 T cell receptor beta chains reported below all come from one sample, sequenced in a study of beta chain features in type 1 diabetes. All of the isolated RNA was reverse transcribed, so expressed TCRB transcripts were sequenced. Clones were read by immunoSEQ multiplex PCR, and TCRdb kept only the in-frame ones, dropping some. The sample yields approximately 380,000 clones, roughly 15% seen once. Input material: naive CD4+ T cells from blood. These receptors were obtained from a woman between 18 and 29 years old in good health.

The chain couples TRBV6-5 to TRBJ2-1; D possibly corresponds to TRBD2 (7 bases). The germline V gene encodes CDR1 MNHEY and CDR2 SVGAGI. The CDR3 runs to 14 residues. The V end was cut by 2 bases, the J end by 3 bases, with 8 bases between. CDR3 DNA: TGTGCCAGCAGTTACAGGGGGGGCTACAATGAGCAGTTCTTC. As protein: CASSYRGGYNEQFF.

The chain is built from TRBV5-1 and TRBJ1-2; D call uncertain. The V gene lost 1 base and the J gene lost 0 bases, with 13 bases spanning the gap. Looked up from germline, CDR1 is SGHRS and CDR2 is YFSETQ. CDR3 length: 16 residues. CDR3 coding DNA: TGCGCCAGCAGCTTGAAAGTTGCTACCTCTAACTATGGCTACACCTTC. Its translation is CASSLKVATSNYGYTF.

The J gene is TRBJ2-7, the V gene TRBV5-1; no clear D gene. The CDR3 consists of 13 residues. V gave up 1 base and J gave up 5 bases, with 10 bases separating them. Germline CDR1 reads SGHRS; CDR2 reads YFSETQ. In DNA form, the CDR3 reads TGCGCCAGCAGCTTGAATAGTCCGAACGAGCAGTACTTC. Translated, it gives CASSLNSPNEQYF. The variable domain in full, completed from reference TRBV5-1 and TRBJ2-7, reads KAGVTQTPRYLIKTRGQQVTLSCSPISGHRSVSWYQQTPGQGLQFLFEYFSETQRNKGNFPGRFSGRQFSNSRSEMNVSTLELGDSALYLCASSLNSPNEQYFGPGTRLTVT.

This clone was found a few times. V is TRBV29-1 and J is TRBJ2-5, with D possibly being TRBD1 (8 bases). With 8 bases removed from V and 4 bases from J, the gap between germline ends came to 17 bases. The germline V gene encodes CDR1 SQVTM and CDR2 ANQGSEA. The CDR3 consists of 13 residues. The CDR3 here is CSLAYRGGETQYF. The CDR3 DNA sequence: TGCAGCCTCGCTTACAGGGGGGGAGAGACCCAGTACTTC.

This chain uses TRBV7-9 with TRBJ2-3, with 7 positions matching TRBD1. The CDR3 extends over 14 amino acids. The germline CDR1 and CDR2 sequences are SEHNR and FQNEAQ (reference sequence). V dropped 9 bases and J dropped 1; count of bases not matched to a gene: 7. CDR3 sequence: CASLRQGGTDTQYF. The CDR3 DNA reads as TGTGCCAGTCTTCGACAGGGTGGCACAGATACGCAGTATTTT. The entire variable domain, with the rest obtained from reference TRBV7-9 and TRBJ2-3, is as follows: DTGVSQNPRHKITKRGQNVTFRCDPISEHNRLYWYRQTLGQGPEFLTYFQNEAQLEKSRLLSDRFSAERPKGSFSTLEIQRTEQGDSAMYLCASLRQGGTDTQYFGPGTRLTVL.

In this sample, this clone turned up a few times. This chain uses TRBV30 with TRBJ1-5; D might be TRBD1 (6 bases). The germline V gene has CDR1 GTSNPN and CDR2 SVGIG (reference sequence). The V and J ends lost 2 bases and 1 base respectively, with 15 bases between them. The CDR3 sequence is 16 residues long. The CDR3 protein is CAWSSGGGWSNQPQHF. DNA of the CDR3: TGTGCCTGGAGTAGCGGGGGCGGCTGGAGCAATCAGCCCCAGCATTTT.

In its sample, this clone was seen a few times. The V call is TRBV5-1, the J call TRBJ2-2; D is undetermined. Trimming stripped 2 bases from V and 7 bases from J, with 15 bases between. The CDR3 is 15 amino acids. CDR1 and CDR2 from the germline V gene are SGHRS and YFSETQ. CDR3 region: CASSFSSPRYGELFF. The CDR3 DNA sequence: TGCGCCAGCAGCTTTTCTTCTCCTAGGTACGGGGAGCTGTTTTTT.

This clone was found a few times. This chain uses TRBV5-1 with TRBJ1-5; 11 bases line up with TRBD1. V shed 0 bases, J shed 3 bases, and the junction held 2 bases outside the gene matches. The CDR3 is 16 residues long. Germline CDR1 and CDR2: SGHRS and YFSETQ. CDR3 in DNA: TGCGCCAGCAGCTTGGGGACAGGGGGCTTCAATCAGCCCCAGCATTTT. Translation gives CASSLGTGGFNQPQHF.

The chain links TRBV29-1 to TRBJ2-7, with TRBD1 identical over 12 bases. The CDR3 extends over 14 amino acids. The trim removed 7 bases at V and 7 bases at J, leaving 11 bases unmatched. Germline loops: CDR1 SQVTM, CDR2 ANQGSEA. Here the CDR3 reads CSAITGTGGGEQYF. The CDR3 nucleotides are TGCAGCGCCATAACCGGGACAGGGGGCGGAGAGCAGTACTTC.

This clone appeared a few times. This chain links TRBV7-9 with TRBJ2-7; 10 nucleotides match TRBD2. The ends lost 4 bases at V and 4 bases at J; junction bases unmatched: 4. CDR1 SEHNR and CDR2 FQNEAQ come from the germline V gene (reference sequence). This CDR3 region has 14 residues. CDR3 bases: TGTGCCAGCAGCTCCGGGACTAGCGTTTACGAGCAGTACTTC. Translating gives CASSSGTSVYEQYF.

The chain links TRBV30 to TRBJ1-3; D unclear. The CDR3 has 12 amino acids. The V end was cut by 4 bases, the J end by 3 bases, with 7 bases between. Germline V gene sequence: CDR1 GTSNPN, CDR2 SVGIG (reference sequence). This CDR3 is CAWKRDGNTIYF. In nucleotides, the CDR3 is TGTGCCTGGAAGAGGGATGGAAACACCATATATTTT.

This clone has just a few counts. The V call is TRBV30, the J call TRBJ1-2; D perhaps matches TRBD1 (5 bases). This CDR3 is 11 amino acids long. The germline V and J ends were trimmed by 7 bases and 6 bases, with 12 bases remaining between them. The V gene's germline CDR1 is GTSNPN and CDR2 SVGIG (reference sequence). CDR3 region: CASSPGHGYTF. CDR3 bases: TGTGCCTCCAGCCCAGGGCATGGCTACACCTTC.

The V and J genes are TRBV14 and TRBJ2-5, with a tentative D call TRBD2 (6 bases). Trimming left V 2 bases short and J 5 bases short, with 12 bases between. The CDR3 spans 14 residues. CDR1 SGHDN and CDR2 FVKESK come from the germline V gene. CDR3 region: CASSQQRVGETQYF. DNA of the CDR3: TGTGCCAGCAGCCAACAGCGGGTTGGGGAGACCCAGTACTTC.

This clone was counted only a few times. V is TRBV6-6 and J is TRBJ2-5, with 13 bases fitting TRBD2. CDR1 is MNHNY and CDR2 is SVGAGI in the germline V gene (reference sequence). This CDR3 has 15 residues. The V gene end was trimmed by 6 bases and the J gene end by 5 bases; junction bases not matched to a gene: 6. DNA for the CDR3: TGTGCCAGCAGCTATGGACTAGCGGGGGCGGAGACCCAGTACTTC. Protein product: CASSYGLAGAETQYF.

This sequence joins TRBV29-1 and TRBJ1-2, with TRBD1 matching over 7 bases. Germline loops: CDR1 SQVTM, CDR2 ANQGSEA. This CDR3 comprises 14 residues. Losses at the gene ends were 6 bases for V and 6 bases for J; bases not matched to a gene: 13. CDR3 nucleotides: TGCAGCGTGGGGGAACAGGGGAAGTCCCATGGCTACACCTTC. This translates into CSVGEQGKSHGYTF. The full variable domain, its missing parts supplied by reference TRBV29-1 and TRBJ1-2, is SAVISQKPSRDICQRGTSLTIQCQVDSQVTMMFWYRQQPGQSLTLIATANQGSEATYESGFVIDKFPISRPNLTFSTLTVSNMSPEDSSIYLCSVGEQGKSHGYTFGSGTRLTVV.

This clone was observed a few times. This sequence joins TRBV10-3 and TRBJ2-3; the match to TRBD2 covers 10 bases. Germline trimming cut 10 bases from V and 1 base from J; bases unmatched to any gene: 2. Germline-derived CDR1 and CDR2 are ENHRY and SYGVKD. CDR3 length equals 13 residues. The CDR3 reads CATLAGGTDTQYF. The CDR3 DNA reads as TGTGCCACCCTAGCGGGAGGCACAGATACGCAGTATTTT.

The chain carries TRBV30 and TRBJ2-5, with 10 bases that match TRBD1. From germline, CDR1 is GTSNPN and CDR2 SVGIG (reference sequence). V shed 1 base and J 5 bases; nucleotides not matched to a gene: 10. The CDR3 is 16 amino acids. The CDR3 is CAWSAIRQGAGETQYF. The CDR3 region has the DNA TGTGCCTGGAGTGCTATTAGACAGGGGGCCGGGGAGACCCAGTACTTC.

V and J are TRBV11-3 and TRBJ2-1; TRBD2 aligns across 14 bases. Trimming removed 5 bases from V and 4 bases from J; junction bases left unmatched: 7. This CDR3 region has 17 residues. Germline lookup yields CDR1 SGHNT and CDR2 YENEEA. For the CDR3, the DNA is TGTGCCAGCAGCCTCGGACTAGCGGGAGGCACTTACAATGAGCAGTTCTTC. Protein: CASSLGLAGGTYNEQFF.

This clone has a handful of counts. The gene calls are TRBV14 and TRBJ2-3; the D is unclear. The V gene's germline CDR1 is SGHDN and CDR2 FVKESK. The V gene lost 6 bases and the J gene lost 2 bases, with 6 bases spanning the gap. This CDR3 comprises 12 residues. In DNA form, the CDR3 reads TGTGCCAGCAGGGAGTACACAGATACGCAGTATTTT. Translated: CASREYTDTQYF.

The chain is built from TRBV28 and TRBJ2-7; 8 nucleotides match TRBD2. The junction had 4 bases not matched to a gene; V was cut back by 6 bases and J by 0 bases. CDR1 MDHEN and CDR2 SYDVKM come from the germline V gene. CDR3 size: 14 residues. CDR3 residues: CASRRSGISYEQYF. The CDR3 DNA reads TGTGCCAGCAGACGTAGCGGGATCTCCTACGAGCAGTACTTC.

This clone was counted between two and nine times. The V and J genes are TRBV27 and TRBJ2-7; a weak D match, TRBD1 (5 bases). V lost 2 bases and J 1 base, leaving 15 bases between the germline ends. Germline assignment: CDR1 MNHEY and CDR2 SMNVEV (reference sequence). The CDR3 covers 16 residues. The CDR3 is CASSLAIAGYSYEQYF. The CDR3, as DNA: TGTGCCAGCAGTTTAGCCATCGCAGGGTATTCCTACGAGCAGTACTTC.